This is a list of T cell receptor beta chains from one sample in a study of T cells after yellow fever vaccination. TCRdb re-analysed the 5' RACE reads in MiXCR, keeping a single row per CDR3 protein. Here the sample spans under 550,000 distinct CDR3 sequences, 21% being singletons. Source: PBMCs, taken roughly 20 days after the first yellow fever vaccination. These receptors came from a man aged 18 to 29 who received the YFV17D yellow fever vaccine. CDR3s include the opening cysteine and the closing phenylalanine or tryptophan. The D gene is left open where the match is weak. Not all rows give a size; the values are once, few, many and, for expanded clones, a class.

j_gene: TRBJ2-6; abundance: NA; v_gene: TRBV4-3; d_gene: NA; len: 16; CDR3aa: CASSQDHASGANVLTF; CDR3nt: TGCGCCAGCAGCCAAGATCATGCCTCTGGGGCCAACGTCCTGACTTTC
j_gene: TRBJ1-2; abundance: NA; v_gene: TRBV28; d_gene: NA; len: 16; CDR3aa: CATELGGGGPNYGYTF; CDR3nt: TGTGCCACCGAGTTGGGAGGTGGGGGCCCTAACTATGGCTACACCTTC
j_gene: TRBJ1-1; abundance: NA; v_gene: TRBV20-1; d_gene: TRBD1; len: 13; CDR3aa: CSYLDRLNTEAFF; CDR3nt: TGCAGTTATCTGGACAGGTTGAACACTGAAGCTTTCTTT
j_gene: TRBJ2-7; abundance: NA; v_gene: TRBV20-1; d_gene: NA; len: 16; CDR3aa: CSARDLTRPATYEQYF; CDR3nt: TGCAGTGCTAGAGACCTCACTCGGCCAGCCACCTACGAGCAGTACTTC
j_gene: TRBJ2-5; abundance: NA; v_gene: TRBV4-3; d_gene: NA; len: 16; CDR3aa: CASSQVSTGAQETQYF; CDR3nt: TGCGCCAGCAGCCAAGTCTCGACCGGGGCCCAAGAGACCCAGTACTTC
j_gene: TRBJ2-1; abundance: few; v_gene: TRBV18; d_gene: TRBD1; len: 15; CDR3aa: CASSEGTGPPNEQFF; CDR3nt: TGTGCCAGCTCAGAGGGGACAGGGCCACCGAATGAGCAGTTCTTC
j_gene: TRBJ1-1; abundance: NA; v_gene: TRBV6-2/TRBV6-3; d_gene: TRBD1; len: 15; CDR3aa: CASSYSMETGNEAFF; CDR3nt: TGTGCCAGCAGTTACTCCATGGAGACAGGGAACGAAGCTTTCTTT
j_gene: TRBJ2-1; abundance: few; v_gene: TRBV29-1; d_gene: NA; len: 14; CDR3aa: CSVVRGGPYNEQFF; CDR3nt: TGCAGCGTTGTGAGGGGGGGTCCCTACAATGAGCAGTTCTTC
j_gene: TRBJ2-1; abundance: few; v_gene: TRBV5-1; d_gene: TRBD1; len: 12; CDR3aa: CASSLRDSQQFF; CDR3nt: TGCGCCAGCAGCTTGAGGGACAGCCAGCAGTTCTTC
j_gene: TRBJ2-1; abundance: NA; v_gene: TRBV11-1; d_gene: NA; len: 18; CDR3aa: CASSSWPSNMFSYNEQFF; CDR3nt: TGTGCCAGCAGCTCCTGGCCCTCTAACATGTTTTCCTACAATGAGCAGTTCTTC
j_gene: TRBJ2-3; abundance: NA; v_gene: TRBV20-1; d_gene: NA; len: 15; CDR3aa: CSARPSHPGTDTQYF; CDR3nt: TGCAGTGCTAGACCCTCACATCCAGGCACAGATACGCAGTATTTT
j_gene: TRBJ2-1; abundance: few; v_gene: TRBV3-1; d_gene: TRBD2; len: 16; CDR3aa: CASSGPGTSGGDEQFF; CDR3nt: TGTGCCAGCAGCGGGCCCGGGACTAGCGGGGGTGATGAGCAGTTCTTC
j_gene: TRBJ2-1; abundance: NA; v_gene: TRBV9; d_gene: TRBD1; len: 15; CDR3aa: CASSVEDRGEGEQFF; CDR3nt: TGTGCCAGCAGCGTAGAGGACAGGGGTGAGGGTGAGCAGTTCTTC
j_gene: TRBJ2-7; abundance: NA; v_gene: TRBV19; d_gene: NA; len: 14; CDR3aa: CASSGGQGFSKQYF; CDR3nt: TGTGCCAGTAGTGGAGGGCAGGGTTTCTCTAAGCAGTACTTC
j_gene: TRBJ1-1; abundance: few; v_gene: TRBV5-1; d_gene: NA; len: 15; CDR3aa: CASRPNPTDYTEAFF; CDR3nt: TGCGCCAGCAGACCAAATCCGACAGACTACACTGAAGCTTTCTTT
j_gene: TRBJ2-5; abundance: NA; v_gene: TRBV6-5; d_gene: TRBD2; len: 12; CDR3aa: CASSWGGETQYF; CDR3nt: TGTGCCAGCAGTTGGGGGGGGGAGACCCAGTACTTC
j_gene: TRBJ2-5; abundance: NA; v_gene: TRBV6-6; d_gene: NA; len: 13; CDR3aa: CASKGRLQETQYF; CDR3nt: TGTGCCAGCAAAGGACGGTTACAAGAGACCCAGTACTTC
j_gene: TRBJ1-4; abundance: NA; v_gene: TRBV20-1; d_gene: NA; len: 11; CDR3aa: CSAGQDEKLFF; CDR3nt: TGCAGTGCTGGCCAAGATGAGAAACTGTTTTTT
j_gene: TRBJ2-1; abundance: NA; v_gene: TRBV6-5; d_gene: NA; len: 17; CDR3aa: CASSYGRFGTDDNEQFF; CDR3nt: TGTGCCAGCAGTTACGGTCGGTTCGGGACTGACGACAATGAGCAGTTCTTC
j_gene: TRBJ1-4; abundance: few; v_gene: TRBV4-1; d_gene: TRBD1; len: 17; CDR3aa: CASSQPTGGIANEKLFF; CDR3nt: TGCGCCAGCAGCCAACCGACAGGGGGAATAGCTAATGAAAAACTGTTTTTT
j_gene: TRBJ2-5; abundance: NA; v_gene: TRBV20-1; d_gene: TRBD2; len: 13; CDR3aa: CSAYYGGAETQYF; CDR3nt: TGCAGTGCTTATTACGGGGGGGCGGAGACCCAGTACTTC
j_gene: TRBJ2-5; abundance: few; v_gene: TRBV15; d_gene: TRBD2; len: 14; CDR3aa: CATGMSSGGETQYF; CDR3nt: TGTGCCACCGGGATGTCTAGCGGGGGAGAGACCCAGTACTTC
j_gene: TRBJ1-5; abundance: NA; v_gene: TRBV28; d_gene: NA; len: 15; CDR3aa: CATFRQREPYQPQHF; CDR3nt: TGTGCCACCTTTCGACAGCGGGAACCATATCAGCCCCAGCATTTT